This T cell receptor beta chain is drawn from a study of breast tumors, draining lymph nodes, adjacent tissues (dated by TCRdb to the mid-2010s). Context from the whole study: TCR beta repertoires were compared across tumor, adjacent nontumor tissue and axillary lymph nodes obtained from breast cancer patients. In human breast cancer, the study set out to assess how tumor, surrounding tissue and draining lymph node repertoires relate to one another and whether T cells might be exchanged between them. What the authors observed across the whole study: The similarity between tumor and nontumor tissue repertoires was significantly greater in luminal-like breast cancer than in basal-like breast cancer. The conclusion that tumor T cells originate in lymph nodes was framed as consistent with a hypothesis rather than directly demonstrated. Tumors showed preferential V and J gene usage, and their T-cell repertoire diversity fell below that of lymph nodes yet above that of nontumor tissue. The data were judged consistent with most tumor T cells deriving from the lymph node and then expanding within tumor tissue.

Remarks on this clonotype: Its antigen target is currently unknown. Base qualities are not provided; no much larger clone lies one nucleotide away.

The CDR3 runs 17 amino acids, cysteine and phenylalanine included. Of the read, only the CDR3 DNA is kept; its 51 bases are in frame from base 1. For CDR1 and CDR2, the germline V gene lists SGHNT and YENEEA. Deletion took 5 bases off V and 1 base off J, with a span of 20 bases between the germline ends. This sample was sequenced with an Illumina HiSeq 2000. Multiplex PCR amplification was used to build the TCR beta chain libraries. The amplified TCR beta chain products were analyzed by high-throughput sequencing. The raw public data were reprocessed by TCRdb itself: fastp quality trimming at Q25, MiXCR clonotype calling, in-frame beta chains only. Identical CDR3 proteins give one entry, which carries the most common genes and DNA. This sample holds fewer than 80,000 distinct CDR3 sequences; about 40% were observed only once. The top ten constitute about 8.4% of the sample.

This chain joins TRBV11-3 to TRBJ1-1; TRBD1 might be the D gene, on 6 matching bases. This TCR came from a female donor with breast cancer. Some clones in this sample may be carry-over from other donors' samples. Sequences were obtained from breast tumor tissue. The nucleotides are TGTGCCAGCAGCACAAACAATGAGGGGGTGGCGAACACTGAAGCTTTCTTT. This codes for CASSTNNEGVANTEAFF. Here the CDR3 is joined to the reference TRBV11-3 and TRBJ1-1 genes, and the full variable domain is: EAGVVQSPRYKIIEKKQPVAFWCNPISGHNTLYWYLQNLGQGPELLIRYENEEAVDDSQLPKDRFSAERLKGVDSTLKIQPAELGDSAVYLCASSTNNEGVANTEAFFGQGTRLTVV.